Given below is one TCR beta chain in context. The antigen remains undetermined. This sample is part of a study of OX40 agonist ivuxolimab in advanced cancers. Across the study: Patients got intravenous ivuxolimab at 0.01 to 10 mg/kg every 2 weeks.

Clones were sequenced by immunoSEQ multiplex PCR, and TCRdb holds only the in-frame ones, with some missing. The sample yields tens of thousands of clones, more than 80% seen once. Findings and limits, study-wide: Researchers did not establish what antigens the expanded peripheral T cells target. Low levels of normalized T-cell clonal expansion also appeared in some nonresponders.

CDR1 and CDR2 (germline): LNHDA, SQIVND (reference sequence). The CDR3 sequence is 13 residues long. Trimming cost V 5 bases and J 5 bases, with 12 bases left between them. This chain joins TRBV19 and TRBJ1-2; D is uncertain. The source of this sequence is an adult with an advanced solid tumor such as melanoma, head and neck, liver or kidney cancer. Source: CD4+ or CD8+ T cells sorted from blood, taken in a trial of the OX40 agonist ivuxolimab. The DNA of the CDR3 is TGTGCCAGTAGTCCGCCCGGCTCTTATGGCTACACCTTC. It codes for CASSPPGSYGYTF. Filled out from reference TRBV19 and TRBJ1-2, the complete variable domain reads DGGITQSPKYLFRKEGQNVTLSCEQNLNHDAMYWYRQDPGQGLRLIYYSQIVNDFQKGDIAEGYSVSREKKESFPLTVTSAQKNPTAFYLCASSPPGSYGYTFGSGTRLTVV.